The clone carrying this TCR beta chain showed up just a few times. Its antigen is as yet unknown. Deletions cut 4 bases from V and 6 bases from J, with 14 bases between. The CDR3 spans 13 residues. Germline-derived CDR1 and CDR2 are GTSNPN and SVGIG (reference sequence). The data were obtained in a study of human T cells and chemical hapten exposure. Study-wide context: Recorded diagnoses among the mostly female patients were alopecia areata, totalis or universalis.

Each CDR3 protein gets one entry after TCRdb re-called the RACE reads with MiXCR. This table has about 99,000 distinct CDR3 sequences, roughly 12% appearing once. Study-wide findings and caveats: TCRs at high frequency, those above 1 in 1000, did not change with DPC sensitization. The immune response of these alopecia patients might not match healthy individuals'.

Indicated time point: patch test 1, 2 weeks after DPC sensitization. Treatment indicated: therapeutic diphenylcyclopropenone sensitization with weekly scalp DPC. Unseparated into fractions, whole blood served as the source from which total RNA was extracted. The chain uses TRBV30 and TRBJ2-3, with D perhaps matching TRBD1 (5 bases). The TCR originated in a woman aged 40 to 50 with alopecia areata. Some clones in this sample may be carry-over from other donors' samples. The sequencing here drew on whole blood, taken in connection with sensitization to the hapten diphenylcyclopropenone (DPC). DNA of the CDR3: TGTGCCTGGACGTCAGGGCGAGCCGATACGCAGTATTTT. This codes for CAWTSGRADTQYF.